A single sample is the source of the 20 T cell receptor beta chains below, sequenced in a study of shared clonotypes between healthy human individuals. Repertoires were generated with immunoSEQ multiplex PCR, while TCRdb's copy carries only in-frame clones and drops some. The data show more than 2,000,000 clones, approximately 94% seen once. Sequences were obtained from naive CD4+ T cells sorted from blood. Subset given: CD45RA+ positively selected. Receptors originate from a man aged 18-30 years in good health.

About this clone itself: Relative to the germline gene, one junction end is altered; a read error may explain this. The J gene is TRBJ1-4, the V gene TRBV7-7; tentatively, D is TRBD1 (5 bases). Per germline, CDR1 SSHAT and CDR2 FNYEAQ (reference sequence). The CDR3 contains 17 residues. Written as DNA, the CDR3 is TGTGCTAGCAGCTTAGGTGACAGCCTCACAACTAATGAAAAACTGTTTTTT. It specifies CASSLGDSLTTNEKLFF.

The chain joins TRBV5-1 to TRBJ1-3; D is unclear. V gave up 0 bases and J gave up 0 bases, with 10 bases separating them. This CDR3 comprises 16 residues. Germline lookup yields CDR1 SGHRS and CDR2 YFSETQ. The CDR3 DNA follows: TGCGCCAGCAGCTTGGCCGAGTGGGGCTCTGGAAACACCATATATTTT. It encodes CASSLAEWGSGNTIYF.

This chain joins TRBV19 and TRBJ1-6; TRBD1 is a possible D gene (6 bases). Germline-derived CDR1 and CDR2 are LNHDA and SQIVND (reference sequence). V lost 5 bases, J lost 8 bases, and 10 bases lay in between. The CDR3 consists of 13 residues. CDR3 region: CASSLEGDSPLHF. The DNA for the CDR3 is TGTGCCAGTAGTCTGGAGGGGGATTCACCCCTCCACTTT.

This chain joins TRBV5-6 and TRBJ1-1, with D maybe TRBD1 (6 bases). CDR3 length: 13 amino acids. The germline V gene has CDR1 SGHDT and CDR2 YYEEEE. V gave up 5 bases and J gave up 0 bases, with 8 bases separating them. CDR3 bases: TGTGCCAGCAGGGCAGGGGTGAACACTGAAGCTTTCTTT. Translated: CASRAGVNTEAFF.

This chain connects TRBV11-2 to TRBJ1-6, with 9 bases lining up with TRBD1. CDR3 length: 16 residues. CDR1 is SGHAT and CDR2 is FQNNGV in the germline V gene. The V segment lost 4 bases and the J segment 5 bases; nucleotides outside the gene matches: 6. CDR3 residues: CASSSRRTGDNSPLHF. Here the CDR3 DNA reads TGTGCCAGCAGCTCCCGAAGGACAGGGGATAATTCACCCCTCCACTTT.

The chain has TRBV19 and TRBJ2-4; 7 bases are shared with TRBD2. The CDR3 runs to 13 residues. Germline lookup yields CDR1 LNHDA and CDR2 SQIVND (reference sequence). Trimming removed 2 bases from V and 8 bases from J; junction bases left unmatched: 3. The CDR3 loop is CASSIIRGDIQYF. The CDR3 bases are TGTGCCAGTAGTATAATCCGGGGGGACATTCAGTACTTC.

This clone was seen a single time. One junction end disagrees with the germline gene, perhaps due to a read error. This chain uses TRBV5-8 with TRBJ1-4; a possible D gene is TRBD1 (6 bases). This CDR3 contains 11 residues. Germline V CDR1 and CDR2: SGHTS, YDEGEE. Here the CDR3 reads CASSLDRDKAF. Written as DNA, the CDR3 is TGTGCCAGCAGCTTGGATAGGGACAAAGCTTTT.

The rearrangement uses TRBV15 and TRBJ2-7; 11 bases align to TRBD2. Germline V gene lookup returns CDR1 LNHNV and CDR2 YYDKDF (reference sequence). This CDR3 is built from 16 residues. The ends lost 3 bases at V and 7 bases at J; junction bases unmatched: 11. This chain's CDR3 is CATSRLLAGAMGEQYF. CDR3 coding DNA: TGTGCCACCAGCAGGCTACTAGCGGGGGCTATGGGGGAGCAGTACTTC.

The chain uses TRBV18 and TRBJ2-1; D perhaps matches TRBD1 (6 bases). CDR1 and CDR2 (germline): KGHSH, LQKENI. The CDR3 spans 13 residues. The ends were cut back, 0 bases at V and 10 bases at J, with 10 bases in the middle. Here the CDR3 reads CASSPPLTGEQFF. The CDR3 nucleotides read TGTGCCAGCTCACCACCCCTAACAGGGGAGCAGTTCTTC.

The chain has TRBV18 and TRBJ2-2; 10 bases are a match to TRBD1. The CDR3 consists of 16 residues. V lost 5 bases and J lost 2; bases outside the gene matches: 5. The germline gives CDR1 KGHSH, CDR2 LQKENI. The CDR3 sequence is CASSTGQGSNTGELFF. The DNA of the CDR3 is TGTGCCAGCTCAACGGGACAGGGGAGTAACACCGGGGAGCTGTTTTTT.

The gene calls are TRBV19 and TRBJ2-2; D is perhaps TRBD1 (5 bases). The germline CDR1 and CDR2 sequences are LNHDA and SQIVND (reference sequence). This CDR3 spans 18 amino acids. V was trimmed by 9 bases and J by 4 bases, leaving 27 bases between them. The CDR3, as DNA: TGTGCCAGCGAGCGAGAAGTCCCAGGTGGGGCTGGCACCGGGGAGCTGTTTTTT. Translating gives CASEREVPGGAGTGELFF. Together with reference TRBV19 and TRBJ2-2, the CDR3 gives the full variable domain: DGGITQSPKYLFRKEGQNVTLSCEQNLNHDAMYWYRQDPGQGLRLIYYSQIVNDFQKGDIAEGYSVSREKKESFPLTVTSAQKNPTAFYLCASEREVPGGAGTGELFFGEGSRLTVL.

Turning to this clone: An end of the junction differs from the germline gene, which may be a read error. Other DNA sequences from this sample encode an identical CDR3 as well. This chain joins TRBV7-7 and TRBJ2-2; D is uncertain. Germline V gene data show CDR1 as SSHAT and CDR2 as FNYEAQ (reference sequence). The CDR3 covers 13 residues. This chain's CDR3 is CASSPRGTGELFF. The CDR3, as DNA: TGTGCTAGCAGCCCCCGCGGCACCGGGGAGCTGTTTTTT.

The rearrangement links TRBV6-5 to TRBJ2-1; 9 bases match TRBD2. Looked up from germline, CDR1 is MNHEY and CDR2 is SVGAGI. The length of the CDR3 is 15 residues. With 5 bases clipped from V and 1 base from J, the junction kept 3 bases outside the gene matches. The CDR3 DNA follows: TGTGCCAGCAGTCGACTAGCGGATTCCTACAATGAGCAGTTCTTC. Amino acid sequence: CASSRLADSYNEQFF.

V usage is TRBV5-4 and J usage is TRBJ2-1; D remains unclear. Trimming left V 4 bases short and J 7 bases short, with 6 bases between. Germline V gene lookup returns CDR1 SGHNT and CDR2 YYREEE (reference sequence). The CDR3 runs 11 residues. The CDR3 DNA reads as TGTGCCAGCAGCCTGTTAAATGAGCAGTTCTTC. This encodes CASSLLNEQFF.

The chain is built from TRBV9 and TRBJ2-7; 7 bases fit TRBD2. Looked up from germline, CDR1 is SGDLS and CDR2 is YYNGEE. With 0 bases clipped from V and 6 bases from J, the junction kept 6 bases outside the gene matches. The CDR3 runs to 14 residues. CDR3 DNA sequence: TGTGCCAGCAGCGTAGGACCCTCGGGAGGCGAGCAGTACTTC. This translates into CASSVGPSGGEQYF.

The CDR3 DNA reads as TGTGCCAGCAGTGAGTCAACAGGGGGTTTTTTCTACGAGCAGTACTTC. Translation gives CASSESTGGFFYEQYF. J is TRBJ2-7 and V is TRBV2; 8 bases agree with TRBD1. The CDR3 is made up of 16 amino acids. V lost 3 bases and J lost 3; bases outside the gene matches: 10. Germline-derived CDR1 and CDR2 are SNHLY and FYNNEI.

The chain carries TRBV5-4 and TRBJ1-6; possibly TRBD1 for D (6 bases). V was trimmed by 4 bases and J by 7 bases, leaving 12 bases between them. The CDR3 contains 14 residues. The germline V gene encodes CDR1 SGHNT and CDR2 YYREEE (reference sequence). The DNA of the CDR3 is TGTGCCAGCAGCGCAGGGGAGCTCAATTCACCCCTCCACTTT. Translated, it gives CASSAGELNSPLHF.

The CDR3 spells CASSRTSARETQYF. In DNA, the CDR3 is TGTGCCAGCAGTCGGACTAGCGCCAGGGAGACCCAGTACTTC. The chain carries TRBV2 and TRBJ2-5, with 9 bases matching TRBD2. Losses at the gene ends were 5 bases for V and 5 bases for J; bases not matched to a gene: 6. Germline CDR1 is SNHLY and CDR2 is FYNNEI. The CDR3 totals 14 residues.

V and J are TRBV10-3 and TRBJ2-7, with 7 bases fitting TRBD2. The CDR3 loop spans 14 amino acids. The J segment lost 3 bases and the V segment lost 3 bases, leaving 5 bases of the junction unmatched. CDR1 and CDR2 (germline): ENHRY, SYGVKD. The CDR3 nucleotides are TGTGCCATCAGTGATTTTGGGGGGGGCTACGAGCAGTACTTC. This codes for CAISDFGGGYEQYF.

The chain employs TRBV25-1 and TRBJ2-7, with D unresolved. Germline V CDR1 and CDR2: MGHDK, SYGVNS. This CDR3 spans 13 amino acids. V was trimmed by 4 bases and J by 7 bases, leaving 14 bases between them. Written as DNA, the CDR3 is TGTGCCAGCAGTGGACCGGGTCTGCGGGAGCAGTACTTC. It is translated as CASSGPGLREQYF.